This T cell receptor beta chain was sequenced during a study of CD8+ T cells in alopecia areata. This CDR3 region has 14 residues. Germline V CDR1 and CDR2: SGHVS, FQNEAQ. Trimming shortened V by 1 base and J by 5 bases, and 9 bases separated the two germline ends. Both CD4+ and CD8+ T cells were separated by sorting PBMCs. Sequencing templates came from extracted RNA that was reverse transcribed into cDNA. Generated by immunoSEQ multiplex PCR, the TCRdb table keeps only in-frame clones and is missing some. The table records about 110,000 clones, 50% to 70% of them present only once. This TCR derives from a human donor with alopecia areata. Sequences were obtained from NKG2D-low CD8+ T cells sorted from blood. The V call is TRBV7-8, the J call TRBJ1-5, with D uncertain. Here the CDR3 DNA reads TGTGCCAGCAGCTTAGAAGACAATGATCAGCCCCAGCATTTT. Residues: CASSLEDNDQPQHF.